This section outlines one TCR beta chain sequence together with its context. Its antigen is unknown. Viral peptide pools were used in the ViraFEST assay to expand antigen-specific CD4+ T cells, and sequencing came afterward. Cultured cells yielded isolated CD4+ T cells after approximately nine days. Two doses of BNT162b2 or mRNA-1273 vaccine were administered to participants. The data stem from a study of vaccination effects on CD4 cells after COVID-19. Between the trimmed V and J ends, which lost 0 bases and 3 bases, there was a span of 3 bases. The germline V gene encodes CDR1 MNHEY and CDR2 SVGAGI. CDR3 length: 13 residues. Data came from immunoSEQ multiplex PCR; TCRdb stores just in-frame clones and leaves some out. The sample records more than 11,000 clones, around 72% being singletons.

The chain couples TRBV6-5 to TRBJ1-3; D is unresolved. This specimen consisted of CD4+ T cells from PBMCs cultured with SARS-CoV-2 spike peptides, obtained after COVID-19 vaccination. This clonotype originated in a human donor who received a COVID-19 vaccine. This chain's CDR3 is CASSYSGGNTIYF. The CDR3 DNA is TGTGCCAGCAGTTACTCAGGTGGAAACACCATATATTTT.